The entry that follows covers one T cell receptor (beta chain) sequence. Its cognate antigen is unknown. This may arise from a read error, as a much more abundant clone is one base away. With a J-beta primer mix and a sample-barcoded 5' primer, a second PCR ran about 6 to 11 cycles. A 12-random-nucleotide template-switch adaptor tagged each cDNA molecule. Sequencing of every sample gave 2.5 million or more CDR3-containing paired-end reads. Each CDR3 protein is one row after TCRdb ran MiXCR on the 5' RACE reads. The sample includes around 1,000,000 distinct CDR3 sequences, 35% to 40% of them seen just once. Approximately 9.2 milliliters was the volume of peripheral blood drawn from each donor. The ends were cut back, 3 bases at V and 3 bases at J, with 12 bases in the middle. The length of the CDR3 is 14 residues. Germline-derived CDR1 and CDR2 are SQVTM and ANQGSEA. The sample belongs to a study of blood T cells in healthy people across ages. Study-wide points: The study lacked donor CMV status, which possibly confounded expanded clonotype changes.

This chain uses TRBV29-1 with TRBJ2-1; D is possibly TRBD2 (6 bases). Sequenced sample: blood. This TCR was sampled from a man between 18 and 35 years old in good health. Here the CDR3 DNA reads TGCAGCGTTGATGGGGACGGGGGCTACAATGAGCAGTTCTTC. This gives the protein CSVDGDGGYNEQFF.